One sample yielded the 3 T cell receptor beta chains listed below, sequenced in a study of T-cell reconstitution after alpha-beta-depleted transplantation in children. It was with unique molecular identifiers that the TCRbeta library was prepared. TCRdb recomputed calls from the PCR reads with MiXCR, one row per CDR3 protein. The sample shows hundreds of thousands of distinct CDR3 sequences, about 25% of them seen only once. This specimen was PBMCs, taken before TCRalphabeta/CD19-depleted stem cell transplant. Receptors originate from a girl aged 2 to 10 with Fanconi anemia, due to receive a stem cell transplant.

The chain links TRBV2 to TRBJ1-3; D unclear. The germline gives CDR1 SNHLY, CDR2 FYNNEI. The CDR3 has 15 residues. V dropped 1 base and J dropped 0 bases, with 7 bases sitting between them. DNA for the CDR3: TGTGCCAGCAGTGAAGGGCGACTCTCTGGAAACACCATATATTTT. Protein sequence: CASSEGRLSGNTIYF. The variable domain in full, completed from reference TRBV2 and TRBJ1-3, reads EPEVTQTPSHQVTQMGQEVILRCVPISNHLYFYWYRQILGQKVEFLVSFYNNEISEKSEIFDDQFSVERPDGSNFTLKIRSTKLEDSAMYFCASSEGRLSGNTIYFGEGSWLTVV.

This chain connects TRBV20-1 to TRBJ1-1; 7 bases fit TRBD1. The CDR3 is made up of 15 amino acids. J gave up 4 bases and V 3 bases, and 11 bases lay outside the gene matches. Germline V gives CDR1 DFQATT, CDR2 SNEGSKA (reference sequence). CDR3 sequence (DNA): TGCAGTGCTAGTAGCCCTGCGCAGGGGGGCACTGAAGCTTTCTTT. Protein: CSASSPAQGGTEAFF.

This clonotype was observed at least ten times. The rearrangement joins TRBV20-1 to TRBJ2-5; no reliable D call. V was pared by 5 bases and J by 5 bases, with 9 bases between. The germline V gene encodes CDR1 DFQATT and CDR2 SNEGSKA (reference sequence). The CDR3 covers 11 residues. CDR3: CSAQTRETQYF. CDR3 in DNA: TGCAGTGCTCAAACCCGGGAGACCCAGTACTTC.